This is a list of T cell receptor beta chains from one sample in a study of T cell responses to AZD1222 COVID-19 vaccine. The repertoire was sequenced with immunoSEQ multiplex PCR; TCRdb's copy has only in-frame clones and lacks some. This sample has 52,000 or so clones; about 88% occur once, and the top ten carry roughly a quarter. The source was peripheral blood, collected on day 0 of AZD1222 vaccination. All receptors derive from an adult in good health. CDR3s include the opening cysteine and the closing phenylalanine or tryptophan. D genes are given only for firm matches. Clone size appears in some rows only: once, few, many, or a class for an expanded clone.

CASSPLGVTSTDTQYF	NA	TRBV18	NA	TRBJ2-3
CASRQKQGIGQPQHF	few	TRBV27	TRBD1	TRBJ1-5
CATSRDVAGDQPQHF	NA	TRBV15	NA	TRBJ1-5
CASSISGDYEQYF	NA	TRBV5-6	NA	TRBJ2-7
CASSIGQRNYNEQFF	NA	TRBV19	NA	TRBJ2-1
CASSLGQRNEKLFF	NA	TRBV5-1	NA	TRBJ1-4
CASRRGTDSGNTIYF	NA	TRBV6-5	NA	TRBJ1-3
CASSLDWQPWDTEAFF	NA	TRBV11-3	NA	TRBJ1-1
CASSGGTSEILYSYEQYF	NA	TRBV7-2	TRBD2	TRBJ2-7
CASSQVTGSSGNTIYF	NA	TRBV4-3	NA	TRBJ1-3
CASRRDRGGTGELFF	NA	TRBV6-5	TRBD1	TRBJ2-2
CASSVGSDNQPQHF	NA	TRBV9	NA	TRBJ1-5
CASTPTPGLFSGANVLTF	NA	TRBV5-1	NA	TRBJ2-6
CASSRARGTSDTQYF	few	TRBV3-1/TRBV3-2	NA	TRBJ2-3
CASSRLAGGADTQYF	NA	TRBV27	TRBD2	TRBJ2-3
CASSFLPGGTDTQYF	NA	TRBV7-6	NA	TRBJ2-3
CASSLGGGLMNTEAFF	NA	TRBV5-1	NA	TRBJ1-1
CASSRDRLPTQYF	NA	TRBV14	TRBD1	TRBJ2-5
CASSQAGHSPLHF	NA	TRBV14	NA	TRBJ1-6
CASSLARDNQETQYF	NA	TRBV11-1	NA	TRBJ2-5
CASSYSTADRVGGYTF	NA	TRBV6-5	TRBD1	TRBJ1-2
CASSATSVDYEQYF	NA	TRBV27	TRBD2	TRBJ2-7
CASSFDRIDEQYF	NA	TRBV7-2	NA	TRBJ2-7
CASSLRYNSPLHF	NA	TRBV27	NA	TRBJ1-6
CASSESYRGGEAFF	NA	TRBV10-1	TRBD1	TRBJ1-1
CASSQDPSGTGGRTGELFF	NA	TRBV4-2	TRBD1	TRBJ2-2
CASSQQDYGYTF	NA	TRBV3-1/TRBV3-2	NA	TRBJ1-2
CASSRDRPVWEQFF	few	TRBV6-5	TRBD1	TRBJ2-1
CASRDTDGQANNSPLHF	NA	TRBV2	NA	TRBJ1-6
CATSPDREGYGYTF	NA	TRBV24-1	TRBD1	TRBJ1-2
CASSKGPVSSYEQYF	NA	TRBV21-1	NA	TRBJ2-7
CANSLAQGRSQETQYF	once	TRBV5-4	NA	TRBJ2-5
CASSLLTVTDTQYF	NA	TRBV7-8	NA	TRBJ2-3
CASSASTGEGTEAFF	NA	TRBV25-1	NA	TRBJ1-1
CASSIQTAWGYTF	NA	TRBV19	NA	TRBJ1-2
CASSIRERDNEQFF	NA	TRBV19	NA	TRBJ2-1
CASSTGQAPVYF	NA	TRBV5-1	TRBD1	TRBJ2-7
CASRSTHYRGTEAFF	NA	TRBV7-9	TRBD1	TRBJ1-1
CASRPQTGGHETQYF	NA	TRBV2	TRBD1	TRBJ2-5
CASSQDTGATEAFF	NA	TRBV3-1/TRBV3-2	NA	TRBJ1-1
CASSPNRGSEKLFF	NA	TRBV5-1	TRBD1	TRBJ1-4
CASSQSTGRGNTIYF	NA	TRBV4-3	NA	TRBJ1-3
CAISDTGGPSDEQYF	once	TRBV10-3	TRBD1	TRBJ2-7
CASRDLEGSYNSPLHF	NA	TRBV6-4	NA	TRBJ1-6
CASSHTGGSSNQPQHF	NA	TRBV4-2	TRBD1	TRBJ1-5
CASKTGTGLTYEQYF	NA	TRBV28	TRBD1	TRBJ2-7
CASSLSGGTTDTQYF	NA	TRBV6-4	TRBD2	TRBJ2-3